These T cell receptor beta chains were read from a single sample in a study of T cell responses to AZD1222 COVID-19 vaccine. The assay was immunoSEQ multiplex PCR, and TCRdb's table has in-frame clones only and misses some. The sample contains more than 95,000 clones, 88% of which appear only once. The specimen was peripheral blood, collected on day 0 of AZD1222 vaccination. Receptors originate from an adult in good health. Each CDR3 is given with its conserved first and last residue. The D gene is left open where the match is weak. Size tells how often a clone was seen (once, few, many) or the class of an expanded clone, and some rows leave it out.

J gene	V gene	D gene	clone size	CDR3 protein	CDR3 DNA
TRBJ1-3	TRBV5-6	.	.	CASSLVQGSGNTIYF	TGTGCCAGCAGCTTGGTACAGGGCTCTGGAAACACCATATATTTT
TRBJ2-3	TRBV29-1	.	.	CSVVPRDPSTDTQYF	TGCAGCGTTGTTCCGCGGGACCCTAGCACAGATACGCAGTATTTT
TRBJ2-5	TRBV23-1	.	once	CASSRLARDEETQYF	TGCGCCAGCAGTCGGCTGGCTAGAGACGAAGAGACCCAGTACTTC
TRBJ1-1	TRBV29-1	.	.	CSVESRGQNTEAFF	TGCAGCGTTGAGAGCAGGGGCCAGAACACTGAAGCTTTCTTT
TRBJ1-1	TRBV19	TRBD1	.	CASSDQGVNTEAFF	TGTGCCAGTAGTGACCAGGGGGTGAACACTGAAGCTTTCTTT
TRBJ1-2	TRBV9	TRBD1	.	CASSVDRGNGYTF	TGTGCCAGCAGCGTCGACAGGGGAAACGGCTACACCTTC
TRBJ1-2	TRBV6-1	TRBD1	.	CASSDPSTGDYGYTF	TGTGCCAGCAGTGACCCATCGACAGGGGACTATGGCTACACCTTC
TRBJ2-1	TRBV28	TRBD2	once	CASSLTSGYNEQFF	TGTGCCAGCAGCCTGACTAGCGGCTACAATGAGCAGTTCTTC
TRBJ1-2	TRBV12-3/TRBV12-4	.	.	CASGPGTIYGYTF	TGTGCCAGCGGACCCGGGACAATTTATGGCTACACCTTC
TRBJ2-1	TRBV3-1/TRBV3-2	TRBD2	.	CASSQEKREGLDEQFF	TGTGCCAGCAGCCAAGAGAAGCGGGAGGGCCTCGATGAGCAGTTCTTC